The rows below give T cell receptor beta chains drawn from one sample of a study of T-cell reconstitution after alpha-beta-depleted transplantation in children. TCRdb ran MiXCR on the PCR reads and lists one entry per CDR3 protein. Seen here are approximately 500,000 distinct CDR3 sequences, 10% to 13% observed once, and the top ten hold around 2%. Sequences were derived from PBMCs, sampled before TCRalphabeta/CD19-depleted stem cell transplant. The receptors come from a child aged 2 to 10 with inherited bone marrow failure, due to receive a stem cell transplant. Each CDR3 is given with its conserved first and last residue. Fields, in order: CDR3 DNA, CDR3 protein, J gene, V gene, D gene, clone size, CDR3 length. The D gene is left open where the match is weak. Rows give clone size only sometimes, using once, few, many, or a class for an expanded clone.

DNA: TGTGCCAGCAGCTTAGCGTACAGGGGTCAGGGGGGCACCGGGGAGCTGTTTTTT; CDR3: CASSLAYRGQGGTGELFF; J: TRBJ2-2; V: TRBV7-8; D: .; size: many; length: 18
DNA: TGTGCCAGTAGCCTTCTATTATCTGGGGCCAACGTCCTGACTTTC; CDR3: CASSLLLSGANVLTF; J: TRBJ2-6; V: TRBV19; D: .; size: many; length: 15
DNA: TGCAGTGCTAGGGAGACTAACTCCTACAATGAGCAGTTCTTC; CDR3: CSARETNSYNEQFF; J: TRBJ2-1; V: TRBV20-1; D: .; size: many; length: 14
DNA: TGTGCCAGCACCCAGACGCTCACGGAGGGTTGGGATGGCTACACCTTC; CDR3: CASTQTLTEGWDGYTF; J: TRBJ1-2; V: TRBV7-9; D: .; size: many; length: 16
DNA: TGCGCCAGCAGCCGTTTCACCGGGGGCACAGATACGCAGTATTTT; CDR3: CASSRFTGGTDTQYF; J: TRBJ2-3; V: TRBV4-3; D: .; size: many; length: 15
DNA: TGTGCCAGCAGCCCCGTCAGAGGAGGACGGACCGGGGAGCTGTTTTTT; CDR3: CASSPVRGGRTGELFF; J: TRBJ2-2; V: TRBV11-2; D: .; size: few; length: 16
DNA: TGTGCCAGCAGTTTAAGACTAGCGGTAGAGACCCAGTACTTC; CDR3: CASSLRLAVETQYF; J: TRBJ2-5; V: TRBV12-3/TRBV12-4; D: TRBD2; size: few; length: 14
DNA: TGTGCCAGCAGCCCGTCCCTACCCCATAGAGAGCAGTTCTTC; CDR3: CASSPSLPHREQFF; J: TRBJ2-1; V: TRBV9; D: .; size: many; length: 14
DNA: TGTGCCACCAGTGATCCACTAGCGGGCATTTACAATGAGCAGTTCTTC; CDR3: CATSDPLAGIYNEQFF; J: TRBJ2-1; V: TRBV24-1; D: TRBD2; size: .; length: 16
DNA: TGTGCCAGCGGAACATCGGGTACCTACAATGAGCAGTTCTTC; CDR3: CASGTSGTYNEQFF; J: TRBJ2-1; V: TRBV12-3/TRBV12-4; D: .; size: many; length: 14
DNA: TGTGCCTGGAGTAGGCAGGGAGGACAGCCCCAGCATTTT; CDR3: CAWSRQGGQPQHF; J: TRBJ1-5; V: TRBV30; D: .; size: many; length: 13
DNA: TGTGCCAGCATGGGCGGGGCGGCCCTCAATGAGCAGTTCTTC; CDR3: CASMGGAALNEQFF; J: TRBJ2-1; V: TRBV5-4; D: .; size: many; length: 14
DNA: TGCAGTGCCGCGAGGGGGGAGACCCAGTACTTC; CDR3: CSAARGETQYF; J: TRBJ2-5; V: TRBV20-1; D: .; size: many; length: 11
DNA: TGTGCCAGTAGTCCAGGGTTATTGAACACTGAAGCTTTCTTT; CDR3: CASSPGLLNTEAFF; J: TRBJ1-1; V: TRBV19; D: .; size: .; length: 14
DNA: TGCGCCAGCAGCTTGGAACACGCACCCTACAATGAGCAGTTCTTC; CDR3: CASSLEHAPYNEQFF; J: TRBJ2-1; V: TRBV5-1; D: .; size: many; length: 15
DNA: TGCGCCAGCAGCTTGGCCGGGACAGGGACCTATGGCTACACCTTC; CDR3: CASSLAGTGTYGYTF; J: TRBJ1-2; V: TRBV5-1; D: TRBD1; size: many; length: 15
DNA: TGTGCCAGCAGCGCGGGACAAAACTACAATGAGCAGTTCTTC; CDR3: CASSAGQNYNEQFF; J: TRBJ2-1; V: TRBV12-3/TRBV12-4; D: .; size: many; length: 14
DNA: TGCAGCGTTGTGGGGGCTAGTCCCCCCGGGGAGCTGTTTTTT; CDR3: CSVVGASPPGELFF; J: TRBJ2-2; V: TRBV29-1; D: .; size: many; length: 14
DNA: TGCAGCAATAGAAGGGCGAACACCGGGGAGCTGTTTTTT; CDR3: CSNRRANTGELFF; J: TRBJ2-2; V: TRBV20-1; D: .; size: many; length: 13